This passage covers 17 T cell receptor beta chains from one sample sequenced in a study of early T cells in non-severe SARS-CoV-2 infection. TCRdb recomputed calls from the 5' RACE reads with MiXCR, one row per CDR3 protein. Of approximately 79,000 distinct CDR3 sequences listed, around 13% are singletons. The material sequenced was whole blood. The origin of the receptors is an adult who was a healthcare worker with PCR-confirmed SARS-CoV-2 infection or an uninfected control (not recorded which).

The DNA of the CDR3 is TGTGCCAGCAGAAGTTTAAAGGCTAGCGGGAGGGATAGGAATACGCAGTATTTT. This codes for CASRSLKASGRDRNTQYF. The chain combines TRBV28 with TRBJ2-3, with TRBD2 matching over 12 bases. V was clipped by 6 bases and J by 7 bases; unmatched bases: 17. The CDR3 spans 18 residues. CDR1 is MDHEN, CDR2 SYDVKM, per germline.

This clonotype was observed a handful of times. The V and J genes are TRBV28 and TRBJ2-3; D call uncertain. V was trimmed by 7 bases and J by 2 bases, leaving 13 bases between them. CDR1 is MDHEN, CDR2 SYDVKM, per germline. The CDR3 is 14 amino acids. CDR3 region: CASNRRAPTDTQYF. DNA of the CDR3: TGTGCCAGCAACAGAAGGGCCCCCACAGATACGCAGTATTTT. Together with reference TRBV28 and TRBJ2-3, the CDR3 gives the full variable domain: DVKVTQSSRYLVKRTGEKVFLECVQDMDHENMFWYRQDPGLGLRLIYFSYDVKMKEKGDIPEGYSVSREKKERFSLILESASTNQTSMYLCASNRRAPTDTQYFGPGTRLTVL.

In regard to this clonotype: The junction does not match germline at one end; this may be a read error. This chain connects TRBV10-2 to TRBJ2-5; D is possibly TRBD2 (6 bases). Germline CDR1 reads WSHSY; CDR2 reads SAAADI. The CDR3 is 13 amino acids. CDR3 DNA: TGCGCCAGCGCGGGATTTACGCAAGGGACCCAGTACTTC. Protein product: CASAGFTQGTQYF.

V usage is TRBV29-1 and J usage is TRBJ2-2, with a tentative D call TRBD1 (6 bases). Per germline, CDR1 SQVTM and CDR2 ANQGSEA. V lost 7 bases to trimming and J lost 6 bases, with 9 bases between them. The CDR3 totals 11 residues. The CDR3 reads CSAGHPGELFF. The DNA for the CDR3 is TGCAGCGCGGGACACCCCGGGGAGCTGTTTTTT.

The sample holds a few counts of this clonotype. The J gene is TRBJ2-1, the V gene TRBV2; D uncertain. CDR3 length: 13 residues. The V end was cut by 6 bases, the J end by 0 bases, with 6 bases between. Per the germline V gene, CDR1 is SNHLY and CDR2 is FYNNEI. CDR3 sequence (DNA): TGTGCCAGCAGCCCTCACTCCTACAATGAGCAGTTCTTC. This codes for CASSPHSYNEQFF.

The chain recombines TRBV27 with TRBJ2-5, with 8 bases lining up with TRBD2. J was trimmed by 4 bases and V by 3 bases; bases with no gene match: 10. The germline gives CDR1 MNHEY, CDR2 SMNVEV (reference sequence). There are 16 residues in the CDR3. CDR3 residues: CASSFSIRGGPETQYF. Here the CDR3 DNA reads TGTGCCAGCAGTTTTTCGATCCGGGGGGGCCCAGAGACCCAGTACTTC.

This clonotype has a count of ten or more. The CDR3 coding sequence is TGTGCCAGCAGCTTAGAGGCCGGATTCAATCAGCCCCAGCATTTT. Its translation is CASSLEAGFNQPQHF. This chain connects TRBV7-2 to TRBJ1-5; D not resolved. The CDR3 is made up of 15 amino acids. V was clipped by 1 base and J by 3 bases, with 10 bases between them. Germline values: CDR1 SGHTA, CDR2 FQGNSA.

As concerns this clonotype: One end of the junction fails to match germline, which may point to a read error. The chain has TRBV2 and TRBJ1-6; 10 bases fit TRBD1. The CDR3 extends over 16 amino acids. Germline assignment: CDR1 SNHLY and CDR2 FYNNEI. The CDR3 DNA reads TGTGCCAGCACCCGGGACAGGGGATCGGGTAATTCATCCCTCCACTTT. Translation gives CASTRDRGSGNSSLHF.

This clonotype has ten or more counts. V and J are TRBV6-1 and TRBJ1-1, with no clear D. V lost 4 bases and J lost 0, with 9 bases in between. CDR3 length: 14 amino acids. Per the germline V gene, CDR1 is MNHNS and CDR2 is SASEGT. The CDR3 sequence is CASSVLTVNTEAFF. The CDR3 nucleotides are TGTGCCAGCAGTGTTTTGACGGTGAACACTGAAGCTTTCTTT.

J is TRBJ1-2 and V is TRBV9; no firm D call. CDR1 is SGDLS, CDR2 YYNGEE, per germline. This CDR3 has 16 residues. V was clipped by 3 bases and J by 8 bases, with 23 bases between them. Here the CDR3 reads CASSARSLENPRGYTF. For the CDR3, the DNA is TGTGCCAGCAGCGCAAGGAGTTTGGAGAATCCCCGGGGCTACACCTTC.

This clonotype has a handful of counts. The rearrangement joins TRBV4-1 to TRBJ1-4; 7 bases align to TRBD1. This CDR3 has 15 amino acids. V trimming: 5 bases; J trimming: 8 bases; junction bases outside the gene matches: 11. CDR1 is MGHRA, CDR2 YSYEKL, per germline. The CDR3 DNA reads TGCGCCAGCAGCGCCGGGACAGTACGGATAGAAAAACTGTTTTTT. This sequence encodes CASSAGTVRIEKLFF.

CDR3: CASSLLLGDTQYF. CDR3 bases: TGTGCCAGCAGCTTACTCCTTGGAGATACGCAGTATTTT. This chain joins TRBV7-9 and TRBJ2-3; D unclear. The V and J ends lost 2 bases and 5 bases respectively, with 8 bases between them. Germline assignment: CDR1 SEHNR and CDR2 FQNEAQ (reference sequence). The CDR3 extends over 13 amino acids.

The rearrangement links TRBV3-1 to TRBJ2-7, with TRBD1 matching over 8 bases. The CDR3 consists of 16 residues. J was trimmed by 2 bases and V by 1 base; bases with no gene match: 7. CDR1 and CDR2 from the germline V gene are LGHDT and YNNKEL (reference sequence). CDR3 in amino acids: CASSQVAGGHAYEQYF. CDR3 coding DNA: TGTGCCAGCAGCCAAGTCGCAGGGGGCCACGCCTACGAGCAGTACTTC.

The chain recombines TRBV2 with TRBJ1-1; the D is unclear. The CDR3 consists of 11 residues. Germline V gene sequence: CDR1 SNHLY, CDR2 FYNNEI. V was shortened by 7 bases and J by 6 bases, with 9 bases between the two germline ends. DNA for the CDR3: TGTGCCAGCATCTGGTGGGCTGAAGCTTTCTTT. Its protein is CASIWWAEAFF.

The sample holds a few counts of this clonotype. The J gene is TRBJ2-3, the V gene TRBV29-1, with 8 nucleotides matching TRBD1. CDR1 and CDR2 from the germline V gene are SQVTM and ANQGSEA. The CDR3 totals 12 residues. Unmatched junction bases numbered 2, after V lost 5 bases and J lost 4 bases. CDR3 DNA: TGCAGCGTTAAACAGGGGGCAGATACGCAGTATTTT. It yields the protein CSVKQGADTQYF.

This clonotype was counted ten times or more. This rearrangement joins TRBV12-3 or TRBV12-4 to TRBJ2-1; 7 bases are a match to TRBD2. V shed 8 bases, J shed 0 bases, and the junction held 10 bases outside the gene matches. The length of the CDR3 is 16 residues. Here the CDR3 reads CASARSSGASYNEQFF. For the CDR3, the DNA is TGTGCCAGCGCAAGGTCTAGCGGCGCCTCCTACAATGAGCAGTTCTTC.

This chain connects TRBV3-1 to TRBJ1-1; 8 bases match TRBD1. The CDR3 covers 16 residues. The J segment lost 0 bases and the V segment lost 4 bases, leaving 7 bases of the junction unmatched. Germline-derived CDR1 and CDR2 are LGHDT and YNNKEL (reference sequence). The chain's CDR3 is CASSRGQGGMNTEAFF. The CDR3 region has the DNA TGTGCCAGCAGCCGCGGACAGGGAGGGATGAACACTGAAGCTTTCTTT.